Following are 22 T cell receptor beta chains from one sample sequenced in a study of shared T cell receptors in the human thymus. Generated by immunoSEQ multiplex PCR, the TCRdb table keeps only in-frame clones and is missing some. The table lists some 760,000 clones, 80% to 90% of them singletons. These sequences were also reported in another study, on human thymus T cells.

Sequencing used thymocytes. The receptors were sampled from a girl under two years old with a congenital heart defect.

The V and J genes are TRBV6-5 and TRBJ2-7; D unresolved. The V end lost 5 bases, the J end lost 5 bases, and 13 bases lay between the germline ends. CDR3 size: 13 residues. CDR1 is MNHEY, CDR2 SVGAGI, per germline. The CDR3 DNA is TGTGCCAGCAGTCCCTCGCTGGGCCACGAGCAGTACTTC. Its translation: CASSPSLGHEQYF.

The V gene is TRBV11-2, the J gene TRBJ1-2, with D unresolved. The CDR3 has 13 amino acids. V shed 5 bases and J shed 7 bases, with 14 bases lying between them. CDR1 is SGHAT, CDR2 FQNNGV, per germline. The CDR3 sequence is CASSPTGLGGYTF. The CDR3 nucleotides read TGTGCCAGCAGCCCCACCGGGTTAGGTGGCTACACCTTC. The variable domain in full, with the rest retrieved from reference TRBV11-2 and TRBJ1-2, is EAGVAQSPRYKIIEKRQSVAFWCNPISGHATLYWYQQILGQGPKLLIQFQNNGVVDDSQLPKDRFSAERLKGVDSTLKIQPAKLEDSAVYLCASSPTGLGGYTFGSGTRLTVV.

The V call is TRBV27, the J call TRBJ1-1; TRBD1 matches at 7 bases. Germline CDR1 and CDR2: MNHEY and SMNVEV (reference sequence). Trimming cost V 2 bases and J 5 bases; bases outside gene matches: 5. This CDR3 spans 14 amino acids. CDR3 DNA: TGTGCCAGCAGTTTAGCGACAGGGTTTACTGAAGCTTTCTTT. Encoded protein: CASSLATGFTEAFF.

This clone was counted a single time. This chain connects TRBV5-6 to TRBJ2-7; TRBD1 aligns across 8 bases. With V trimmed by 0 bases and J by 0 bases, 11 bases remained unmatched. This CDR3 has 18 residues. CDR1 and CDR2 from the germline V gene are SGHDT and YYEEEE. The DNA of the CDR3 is TGTGCCAGCAGCTTGGTGGTGGTCCGGGACAGGAGCTCCTACGAGCAGTACTTC. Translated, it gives CASSLVVVRDRSSYEQYF.

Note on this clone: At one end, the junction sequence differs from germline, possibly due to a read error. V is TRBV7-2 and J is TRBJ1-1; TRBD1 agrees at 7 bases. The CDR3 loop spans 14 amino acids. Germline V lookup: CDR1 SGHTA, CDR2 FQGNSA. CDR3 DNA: TGTGCCAGCAGTTTAGATACCGACAGGGAAGAAGCTTTCTTT. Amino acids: CASSLDTDREEAFF.

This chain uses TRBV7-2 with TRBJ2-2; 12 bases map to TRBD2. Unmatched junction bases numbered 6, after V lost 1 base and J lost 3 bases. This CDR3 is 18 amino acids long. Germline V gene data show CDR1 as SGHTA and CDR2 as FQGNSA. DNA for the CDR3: TGTGCCAGCAGCTTAGATAGACTAGCGGGGGCTTACACCGGGGAGCTGTTTTTT. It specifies CASSLDRLAGAYTGELFF.

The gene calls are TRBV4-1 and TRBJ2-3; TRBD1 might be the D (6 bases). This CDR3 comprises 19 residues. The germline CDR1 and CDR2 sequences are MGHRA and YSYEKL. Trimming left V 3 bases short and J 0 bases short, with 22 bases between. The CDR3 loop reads CASSQSRTPTGSSTDTQYF. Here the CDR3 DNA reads TGCGCCAGCAGCCAGTCCCGGACGCCCACAGGGAGCAGCACAGATACGCAGTATTTT.

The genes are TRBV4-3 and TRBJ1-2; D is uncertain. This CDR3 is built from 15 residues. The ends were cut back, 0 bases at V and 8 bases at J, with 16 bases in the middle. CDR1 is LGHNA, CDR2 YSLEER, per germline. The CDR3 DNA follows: TGCGCCAGCAGCCAAGATGGCAGGTCCTTTGGGGGCTACACCTTC. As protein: CASSQDGRSFGGYTF.

The DNA for the CDR3 is TGCGCCAGCAGCCAAGAAGGAGGGAGAGTGAGCAATGAGCAGTTCTTC. It yields the protein CASSQEGGRVSNEQFF. The chain links TRBV4-1 to TRBJ2-1; D is possibly TRBD2 (6 bases). The CDR3 loop spans 16 amino acids. Germline V gene data show CDR1 as MGHRA and CDR2 as YSYEKL. The V end lost 0 bases, the J end lost 6 bases, and 15 bases lay between the germline ends.

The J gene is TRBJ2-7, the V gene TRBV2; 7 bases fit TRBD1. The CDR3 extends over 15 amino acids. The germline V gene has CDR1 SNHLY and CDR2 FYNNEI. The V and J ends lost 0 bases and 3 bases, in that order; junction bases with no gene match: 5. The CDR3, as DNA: TGTGCCAGCAGTGAAGCGGGGGACAGCTACTACGAGCAGTACTTC. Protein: CASSEAGDSYYEQYF. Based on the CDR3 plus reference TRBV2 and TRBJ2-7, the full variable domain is EPEVTQTPSHQVTQMGQEVILRCVPISNHLYFYWYRQILGQKVEFLVSFYNNEISEKSEIFDDQFSVERPDGSNFTLKIRSTKLEDSAMYFCASSEAGDSYYEQYFGPGTRLTVT.

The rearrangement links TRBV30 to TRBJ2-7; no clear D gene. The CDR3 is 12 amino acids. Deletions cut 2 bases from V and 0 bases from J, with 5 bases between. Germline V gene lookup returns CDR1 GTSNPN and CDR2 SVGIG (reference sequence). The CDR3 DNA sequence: TGTGCCTGGAGTTTTAGCTCCTACGAGCAGTACTTC. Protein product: CAWSFSSYEQYF.

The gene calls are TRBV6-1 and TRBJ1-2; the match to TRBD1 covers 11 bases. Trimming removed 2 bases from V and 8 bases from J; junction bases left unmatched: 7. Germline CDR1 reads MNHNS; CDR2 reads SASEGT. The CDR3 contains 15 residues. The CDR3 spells CASSELGTGGCGYTF. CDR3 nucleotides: TGTGCCAGCAGTGAATTAGGGACAGGGGGTTGCGGCTACACCTTC.

CDR3 nucleotides: TGCGCCAGCAGCCCCAGGGGGGCAGGGGACTATGGCTACACCTTC. The encoded protein is CASSPRGAGDYGYTF. This chain joins TRBV4-3 and TRBJ1-2; 7 nucleotides line up with TRBD1. Germline trimming cut 4 bases from V and 3 bases from J; bases unmatched to any gene: 8. CDR3 length: 15 residues. The germline V gene encodes CDR1 LGHNA and CDR2 YSLEER.

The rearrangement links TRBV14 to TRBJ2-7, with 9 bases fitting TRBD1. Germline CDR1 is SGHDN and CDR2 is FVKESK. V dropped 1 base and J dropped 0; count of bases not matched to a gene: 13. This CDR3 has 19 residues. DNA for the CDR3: TGTGCCAGCAGCCAAGGGCTGTACCGGGACAGGGCGAGCTCCTACGAGCAGTACTTC. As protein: CASSQGLYRDRASSYEQYF.

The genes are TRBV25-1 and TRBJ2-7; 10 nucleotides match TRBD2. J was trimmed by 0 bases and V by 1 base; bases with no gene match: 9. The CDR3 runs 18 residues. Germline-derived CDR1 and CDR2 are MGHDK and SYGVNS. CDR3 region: CASSEWASSGGSSYEQYF. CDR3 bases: TGTGCCAGCAGTGAATGGGCGTCTAGCGGGGGCTCCTCCTACGAGCAGTACTTC.

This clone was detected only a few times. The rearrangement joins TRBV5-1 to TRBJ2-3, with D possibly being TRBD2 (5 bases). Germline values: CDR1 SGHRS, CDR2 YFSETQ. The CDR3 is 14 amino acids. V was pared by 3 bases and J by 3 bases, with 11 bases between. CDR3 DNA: TGCGCCAGCAGCTGCGGGCCTCCTACAGATACGCAGTATTTT. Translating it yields CASSCGPPTDTQYF.

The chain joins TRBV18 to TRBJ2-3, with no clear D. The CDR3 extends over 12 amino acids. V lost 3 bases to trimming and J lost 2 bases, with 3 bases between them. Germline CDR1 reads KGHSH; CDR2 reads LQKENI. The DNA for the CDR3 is TGTGCCAGCTCACCTCACACAGATACGCAGTATTTT. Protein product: CASSPHTDTQYF.

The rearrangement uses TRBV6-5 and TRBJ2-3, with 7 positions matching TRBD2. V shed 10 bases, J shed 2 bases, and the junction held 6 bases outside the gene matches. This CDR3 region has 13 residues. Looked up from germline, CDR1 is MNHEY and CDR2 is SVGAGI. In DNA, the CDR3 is TGTGCCACTCTTCGGGAGGACACAGATACGCAGTATTTT. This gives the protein CATLREDTDTQYF.

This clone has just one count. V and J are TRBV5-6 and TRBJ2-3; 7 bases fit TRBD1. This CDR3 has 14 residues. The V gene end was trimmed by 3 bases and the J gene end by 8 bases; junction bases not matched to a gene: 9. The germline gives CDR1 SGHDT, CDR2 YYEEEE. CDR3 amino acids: CASSSNYRDSTQYF. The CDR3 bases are TGTGCCAGCAGCTCAAACTACCGGGACAGTACGCAGTATTTT.

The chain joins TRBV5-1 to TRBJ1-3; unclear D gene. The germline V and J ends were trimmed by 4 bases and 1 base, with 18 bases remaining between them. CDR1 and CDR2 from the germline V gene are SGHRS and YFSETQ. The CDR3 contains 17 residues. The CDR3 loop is CASSNGGKGASGNTIYF. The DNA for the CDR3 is TGCGCCAGCAGCAATGGCGGGAAGGGAGCTTCTGGAAACACCATATATTTT.

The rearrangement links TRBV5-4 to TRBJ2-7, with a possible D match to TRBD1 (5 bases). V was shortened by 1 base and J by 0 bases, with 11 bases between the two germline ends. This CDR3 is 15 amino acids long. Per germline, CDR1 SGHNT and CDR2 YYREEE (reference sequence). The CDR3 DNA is TGTGCCAGCAGCTTGTTTCAGGGTGGCTCCTACGAGCAGTACTTC. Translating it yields CASSLFQGGSYEQYF.

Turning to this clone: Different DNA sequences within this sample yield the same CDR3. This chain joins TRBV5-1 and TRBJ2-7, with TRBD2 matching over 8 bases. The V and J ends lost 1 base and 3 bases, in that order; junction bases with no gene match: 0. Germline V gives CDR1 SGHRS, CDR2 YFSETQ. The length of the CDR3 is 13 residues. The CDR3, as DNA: TGCGCCAGCAGCTTGAGCGGGGGCTACGAGCAGTACTTC. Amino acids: CASSLSGGYEQYF.